The clone carrying this TCR beta chain was seen more than once but under ten times. Germline V gene lookup returns CDR1 SGHDN and CDR2 FVKESK. This CDR3 has 16 amino acids. V dropped 3 bases and J dropped 8; count of bases not matched to a gene: 8. The sample originates from a study of blood T cells in healthy people across ages. A second PCR, run for about 7 to 12 cycles, used a sample-barcoded 5' primer plus a J-beta primer mix. TCRdb reprocessed the 5' RACE reads via MiXCR and lists one record per CDR3 protein. This table has under 800,000 distinct CDR3 sequences, approximately 39% appearing once. Material: blood. This chain uses TRBV14 with TRBJ2-1; 12 bases line up with TRBD2. The clonotype comes from a woman aged 60-75 years in good health. The CDR3: CASSHLAGGFEDEQFF. The DNA for the CDR3 is TGTGCCAGCAGCCATCTAGCGGGGGGGTTTGAAGATGAGCAGTTCTTC.